This T cell receptor beta chain was sequenced during a study of blood T cells in healthy people across ages. Using a J-beta primer mix together with a sample-barcoded 5' primer, a second PCR was run for about 7 to 12 cycles. TCRdb recomputed calls from the 5' RACE reads with MiXCR, one row per CDR3 protein. The sample shows about 680,000 distinct CDR3 sequences, around 48% of them seen only once. The germline CDR1 and CDR2 sequences are DFQATT and SNEGSKA (reference sequence). With V trimmed by 5 bases and J by 4 bases, 7 bases remained unmatched. CDR3 length: 14 amino acids. Sequences were obtained from blood. The sequence derives from a woman aged 55-69 years in good health. The chain employs TRBV20-1 and TRBJ2-3, with 9 nucleotides matching TRBD2. In DNA form, the CDR3 reads TGCAGTGCTTATATCGGCGGGAGGGCAGATACGCAGTATTTT. Encoded protein: CSAYIGGRADTQYF.